The present TCR beta chain was sequenced within a study of cytomegalovirus exposure and HLA in healthy donors. Researchers ran the PCR with 60 Vbeta and 13 Jbeta primers. Repertoires were generated with immunoSEQ multiplex PCR, while TCRdb's copy carries only in-frame clones and drops some. The table includes fewer than 100,000 clones, about 80% detected once. Remarks on this clone: Its antigen is not known.

Between the trimmed V and J ends, which lost 0 bases and 7 bases, there was a span of 10 bases. This CDR3 spans 13 amino acids. Germline V lookup: CDR1 WNHNN, CDR2 SYGVQD (reference sequence). Study-level findings and limits: Specific recognition of CMV antigens was confirmed in vitro for a few chains (all CMV-associated). Within an earlier analysis, most TCR beta V segments proved productive either about 87% or about 30% of the time.

The chain recombines TRBV10-1 with TRBJ2-7; tentative D call: TRBD2 (6 bases). The sample comprised PBMCs. The clonotype comes from a man in his forties in good health and CMV-seronegative. CDR3 sequence: CASSESGGREQYF. The CDR3 DNA is TGCGCCAGCAGTGAGTCGGGGGGAAGAGAGCAGTACTTC.